This T cell receptor beta chain comes out of a study of technical replicates of blood from a handful of donors. Per germline, CDR1 SGDLS and CDR2 YYNGEE. The CDR3 contains 15 residues. J gave up 4 bases and V 0 bases, and 3 bases lay outside the gene matches. This clone was counted a few times. Sequencing was performed with immunoSEQ multiplex PCR; in TCRdb, only in-frame clones are kept and a portion is missing. The sample has about 81,000 clones; 75% to 85% are singletons. The source is a human donor in good health. Some clones in this sample may be carry-over from other donors' samples. The rearrangement joins TRBV9 to TRBJ1-2; 10 nucleotides agree with TRBD1. Material: PBMCs. Here the CDR3 reads CASSVGTGGGYGYTF. The CDR3 nucleotides are TGTGCCAGCAGCGTAGGGACAGGGGGTGGCTATGGCTACACCTTC.